This T cell receptor beta chain is from a study of blood T cell repertoires in COVID-19. Generated by immunoSEQ multiplex PCR, the TCRdb table keeps only in-frame clones and is missing some. The data hold about 150,000 clones, with about 80% observed a single time. This sequence originates from a woman aged 65 to 85 in a cohort exposed to, infected with or recovered from COVID-19 (not recorded which). Sequenced input: PBMCs or T cells enriched from blood (not recorded which).

CDR3 loop: CASSLAYSSAGNTIYF. The CDR3 nucleotides read TGTGCCAGCAGCTTAGCATACAGCTCTGCCGGAAACACCATATATTTT. The V gene is TRBV7-2, the J gene TRBJ1-3; D gene unclear. In germline, CDR1 is SGHTA, CDR2 FQGNSA. V lost 0 bases, J lost 4 bases, and 13 bases lay in between. CDR3 length: 16 amino acids.